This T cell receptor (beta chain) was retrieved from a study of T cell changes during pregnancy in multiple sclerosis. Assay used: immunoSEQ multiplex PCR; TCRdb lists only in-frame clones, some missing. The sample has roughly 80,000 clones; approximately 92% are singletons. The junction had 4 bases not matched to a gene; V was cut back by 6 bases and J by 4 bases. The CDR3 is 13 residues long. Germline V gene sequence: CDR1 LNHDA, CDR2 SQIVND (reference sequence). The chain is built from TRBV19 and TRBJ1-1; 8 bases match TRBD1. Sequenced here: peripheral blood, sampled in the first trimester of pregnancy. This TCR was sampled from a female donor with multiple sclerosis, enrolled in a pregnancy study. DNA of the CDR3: TGTGCCAGTAGGGGACAGGTATCCACTGAAGCTTTCTTT. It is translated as CASRGQVSTEAFF.